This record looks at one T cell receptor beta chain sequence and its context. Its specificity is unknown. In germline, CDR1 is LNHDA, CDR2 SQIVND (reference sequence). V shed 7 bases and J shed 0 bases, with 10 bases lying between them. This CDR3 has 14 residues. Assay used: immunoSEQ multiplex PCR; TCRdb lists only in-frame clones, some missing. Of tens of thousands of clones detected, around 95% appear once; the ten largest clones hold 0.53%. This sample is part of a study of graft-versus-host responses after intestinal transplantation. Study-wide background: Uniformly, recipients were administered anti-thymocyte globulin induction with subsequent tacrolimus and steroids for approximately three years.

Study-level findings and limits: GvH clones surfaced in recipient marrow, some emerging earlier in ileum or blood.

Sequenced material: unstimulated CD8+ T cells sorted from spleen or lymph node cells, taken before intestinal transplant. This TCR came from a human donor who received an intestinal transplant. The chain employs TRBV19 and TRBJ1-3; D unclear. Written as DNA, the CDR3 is TGTGCCAGTACCCCTTCCATCTCTGGAAACACCATATATTTT. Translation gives CASTPSISGNTIYF.